This is a list of T cell receptor beta chains from one sample in a study of T cells in Graves' hyperthyroidism and ophthalmopathy. Via MiXCR, TCRdb re-called the multiplex PCR reads, giving one row per CDR3 protein. Seen here are under 650,000 distinct CDR3 sequences, around 15% observed once, and the top ten hold 3.8%. The material sequenced was blood. The receptors here all came from a woman in her thirties with Graves' hyperthyroidism. Each CDR3 is given with its conserved first and last residue. Each record gives: J gene, V gene, CDR3 protein.

TRBJ1-2 TRBV20-1 CSASRDSYGYTF
TRBJ2-1 TRBV20-1 CSARAGLAGAVKVNEQFF
TRBJ1-5 TRBV20-1 CSASDLNQPQHF
TRBJ2-7 TRBV7-8 CASSLDLGATYEQYF
TRBJ2-3 TRBV6-1 CASSGNPDITDTQYF
TRBJ2-5 TRBV30 CALGTGGETQYF
TRBJ2-7 TRBV12-5 CASGLVQGQTYEQYF
TRBJ2-3 TRBV4-3 CASSQDGAGRGGDTDTQYF
TRBJ2-7 TRBV28 CASSPVVYEQYF
TRBJ2-3 TRBV20-1 CSGVEVRGSEQYF
TRBJ1-6 TRBV6-1 CASRGQGGISPLHF
TRBJ2-5 TRBV6-6 CASSYSISGKETQYF
TRBJ1-1 TRBV20-1 CNARVAGAAFF
TRBJ2-1 TRBV7-8 CASSSWTSEKRVNEQFF
TRBJ2-7 TRBV10-2 CASSESIPAREQYF
TRBJ1-4 TRBV7-6 CASSYVAGQGNEKLFF
TRBJ1-2 TRBV2 CASSAVKSQDGYTF
TRBJ2-7 TRBV12-3/TRBV12-4 CASRPGQGISYEQYF
TRBJ2-7 TRBV7-2 CASSSLLAGVHEQYF
TRBJ1-1 TRBV7-2 CASSLQGSRTEAFF
TRBJ2-3 TRBV28 CASRGMADTQYF